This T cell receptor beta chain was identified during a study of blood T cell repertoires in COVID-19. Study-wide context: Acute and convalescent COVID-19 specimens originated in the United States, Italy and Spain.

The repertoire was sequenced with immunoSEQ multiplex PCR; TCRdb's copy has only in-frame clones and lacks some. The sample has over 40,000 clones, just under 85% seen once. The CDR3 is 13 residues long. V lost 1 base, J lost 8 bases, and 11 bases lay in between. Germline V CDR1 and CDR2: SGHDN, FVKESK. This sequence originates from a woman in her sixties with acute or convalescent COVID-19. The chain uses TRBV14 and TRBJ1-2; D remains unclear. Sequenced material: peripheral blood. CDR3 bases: TGTGCCAGCAGCCAAGGGCCCCGACTAGGCTACACCTTC. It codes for CASSQGPRLGYTF.